The clone carrying this T cell receptor (beta chain) was counted a few times. Authors' methods: The assay estimated nucleated cells by amplifying reference gene primers. This table comes from immunoSEQ multiplex PCR, and its TCRdb copy is limited to in-frame clones, with some not included. D and trimming were read from the DNA, whereas the V and J calls and clone size are those reported in that table. The sample includes around 120,000 clones, approximately 70% of them seen just once. The data belong to a study of blood T cell repertoires in COVID-19. There are 15 residues in the CDR3. V shed 2 bases, J shed 7 bases, and the junction held 2 bases outside the gene matches. In germline, CDR1 is MRHNA, CDR2 SNTAGT.

This clonotype was sampled from a human donor with acute or convalescent COVID-19. The donor label of this sample is uncertain. The chain employs TRBV6-4 and TRBJ2-1, with 13 bases aligning to TRBD2. The source material was peripheral blood. CDR3 residues: CASSDTSGGANEQFF. CDR3 bases: TGTGCCAGCAGTGACACTAGCGGGGGGGCAAATGAGCAGTTCTTC.